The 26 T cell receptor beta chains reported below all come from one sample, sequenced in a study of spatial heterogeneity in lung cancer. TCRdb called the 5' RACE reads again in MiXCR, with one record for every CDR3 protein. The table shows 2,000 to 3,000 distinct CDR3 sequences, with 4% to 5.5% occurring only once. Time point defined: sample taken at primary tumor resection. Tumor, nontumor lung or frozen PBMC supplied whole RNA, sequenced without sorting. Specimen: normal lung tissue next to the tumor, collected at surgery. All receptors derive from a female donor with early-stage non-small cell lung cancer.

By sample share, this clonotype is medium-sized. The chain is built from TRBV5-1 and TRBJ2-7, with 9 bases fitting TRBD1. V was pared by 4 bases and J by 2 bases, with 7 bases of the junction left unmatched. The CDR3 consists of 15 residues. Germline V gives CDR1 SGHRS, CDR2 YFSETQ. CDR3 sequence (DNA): TGCGCCAGCAGCACCACCGGGACAGGGACCTACGAGCAGTACTTC. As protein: CASSTTGTGTYEQYF.

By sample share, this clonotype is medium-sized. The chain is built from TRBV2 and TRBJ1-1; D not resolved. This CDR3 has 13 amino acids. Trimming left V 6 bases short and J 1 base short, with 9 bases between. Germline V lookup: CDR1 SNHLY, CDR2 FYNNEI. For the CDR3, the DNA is TGTGCCAGCAGCTTCGACAAGAACACTGAAGCTTTCTTT. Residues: CASSFDKNTEAFF.

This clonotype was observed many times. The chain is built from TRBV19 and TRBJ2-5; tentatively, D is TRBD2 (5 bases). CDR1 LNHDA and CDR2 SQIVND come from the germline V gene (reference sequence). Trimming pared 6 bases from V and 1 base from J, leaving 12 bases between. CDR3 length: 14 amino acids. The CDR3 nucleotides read TGTGCCAGTAGGGGCGCGGGCACCCAAGAGACCCAGTACTTC. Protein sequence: CASRGAGTQETQYF.

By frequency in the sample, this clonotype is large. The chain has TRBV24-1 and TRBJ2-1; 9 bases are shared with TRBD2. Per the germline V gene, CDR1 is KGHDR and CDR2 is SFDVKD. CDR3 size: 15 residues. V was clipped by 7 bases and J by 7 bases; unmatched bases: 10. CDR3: CATSLRGSGSNEQFF. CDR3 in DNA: TGTGCCACCAGCCTGAGGGGTAGCGGGAGTAATGAGCAGTTCTTC.

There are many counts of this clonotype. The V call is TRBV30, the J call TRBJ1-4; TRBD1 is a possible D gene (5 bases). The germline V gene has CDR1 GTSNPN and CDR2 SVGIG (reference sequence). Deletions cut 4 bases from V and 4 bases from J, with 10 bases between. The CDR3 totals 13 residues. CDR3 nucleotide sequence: TGTGCCTGGACGGGGGGATATAATGAAAAACTGTTTTTT. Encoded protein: CAWTGGYNEKLFF.

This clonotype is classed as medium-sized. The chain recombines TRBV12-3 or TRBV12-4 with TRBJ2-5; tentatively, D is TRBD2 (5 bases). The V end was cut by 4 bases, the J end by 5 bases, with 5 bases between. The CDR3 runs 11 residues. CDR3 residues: CASSSGETQYF. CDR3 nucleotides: TGTGCCAGCAGTTCGGGGGAGACCCAGTACTTC.

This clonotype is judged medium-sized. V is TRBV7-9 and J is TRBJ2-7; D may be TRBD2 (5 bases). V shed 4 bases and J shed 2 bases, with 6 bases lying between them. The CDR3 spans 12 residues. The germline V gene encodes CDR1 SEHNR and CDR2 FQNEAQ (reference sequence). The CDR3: CASSSGTYEQYF. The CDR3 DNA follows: TGTGCCAGCAGCTCCGGGACCTACGAGCAGTACTTC.

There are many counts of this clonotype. The CDR3 loop is CATSDPRTSGRVEQYF. The CDR3 nucleotides are TGTGCCACCAGTGATCCCCGCACTAGCGGGAGGGTAGAGCAGTACTTC. The chain carries TRBV24-1 and TRBJ2-7, with 13 bases that match TRBD2. CDR1 is KGHDR, CDR2 SFDVKD, per germline. This CDR3 is 16 amino acids long. The J segment lost 7 bases and the V segment lost 3 bases, leaving 8 bases of the junction unmatched.

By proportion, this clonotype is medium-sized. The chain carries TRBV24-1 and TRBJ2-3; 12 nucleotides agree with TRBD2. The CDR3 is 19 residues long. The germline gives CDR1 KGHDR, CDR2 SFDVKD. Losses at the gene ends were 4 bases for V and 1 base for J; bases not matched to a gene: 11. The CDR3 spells CATSDLWTSGTGGTDTQYF. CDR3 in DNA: TGTGCCACCAGTGACCTTTGGACTAGCGGGACGGGGGGCACAGATACGCAGTATTTT.

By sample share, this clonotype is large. The CDR3 region has the DNA TGTGCCAGCAGTTCGGGGGGGGAGCAGTACGTC. Translation: CASSSGGEQYV. The V gene is TRBV12-3 or TRBV12-4, the J gene TRBJ2-7, with 8 bases fitting TRBD2. V shed 4 bases, J shed 7 bases, and the junction held 0 bases outside the gene matches. The CDR3 runs to 11 residues.

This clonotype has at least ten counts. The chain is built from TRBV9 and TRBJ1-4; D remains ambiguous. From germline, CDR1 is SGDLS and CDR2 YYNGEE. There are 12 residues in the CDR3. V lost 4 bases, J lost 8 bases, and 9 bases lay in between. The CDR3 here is CASSRAGEKLFF. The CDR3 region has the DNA TGTGCCAGCAGCAGGGCAGGAGAAAAACTGTTTTTT. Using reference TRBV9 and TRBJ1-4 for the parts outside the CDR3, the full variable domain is DSGVTQTPKHLITATGQRVTLRCSPRSGDLSVYWYQQSLDQGLQFLIQYYNGEERAKGNILERFSAQQFPDLHSELNLSSLELGDSALYFCASSRAGEKLFFGSGTQLSVL.

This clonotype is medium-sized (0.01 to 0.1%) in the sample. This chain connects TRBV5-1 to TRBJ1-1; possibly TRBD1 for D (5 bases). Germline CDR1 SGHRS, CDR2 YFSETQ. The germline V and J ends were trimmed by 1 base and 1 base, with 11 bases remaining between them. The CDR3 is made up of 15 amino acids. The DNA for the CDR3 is TGCGCCAGCAGCTTGTCCGGGACGGCGAACACTGAAGCTTTCTTT. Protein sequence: CASSLSGTANTEAFF.

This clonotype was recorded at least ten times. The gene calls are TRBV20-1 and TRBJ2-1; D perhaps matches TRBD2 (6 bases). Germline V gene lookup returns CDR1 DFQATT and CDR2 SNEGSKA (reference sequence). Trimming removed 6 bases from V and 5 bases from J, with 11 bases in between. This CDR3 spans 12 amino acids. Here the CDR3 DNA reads TGCAGTGCCGACCGGACTAACAATGAGCAGTTCTTC. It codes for CSADRTNNEQFF.

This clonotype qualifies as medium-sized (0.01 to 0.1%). CDR3 nucleotides: TGTGCCAGCAGTTCACTATCGACTAGCGGACACAATGAGCAGTTCTTC. It translates to CASSSLSTSGHNEQFF. V is TRBV28 and J is TRBJ2-1; 9 bases map to TRBD2. This CDR3 spans 16 amino acids. V shed 4 bases, J shed 5 bases, and the junction held 9 bases outside the gene matches. Looked up from germline, CDR1 is MDHEN and CDR2 is SYDVKM.

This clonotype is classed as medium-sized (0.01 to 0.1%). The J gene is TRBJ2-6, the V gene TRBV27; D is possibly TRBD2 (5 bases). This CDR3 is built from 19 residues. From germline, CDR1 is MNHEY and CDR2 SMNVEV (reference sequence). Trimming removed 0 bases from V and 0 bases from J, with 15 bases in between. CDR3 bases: TGTGCCAGCAGTTTATCTGGGTTCACGAGGGACTCTGGGGCCAACGTCCTGACTTTC. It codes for CASSLSGFTRDSGANVLTF.

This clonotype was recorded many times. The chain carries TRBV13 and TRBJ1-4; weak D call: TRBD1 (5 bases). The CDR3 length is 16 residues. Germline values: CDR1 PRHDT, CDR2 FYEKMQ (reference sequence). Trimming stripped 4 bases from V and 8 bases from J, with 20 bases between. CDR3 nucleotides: TGTGCCAGCAGCTCATCCCGGGACGGGGGTTCGGAAAAACTGTTTTTT. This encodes CASSSSRDGGSEKLFF.

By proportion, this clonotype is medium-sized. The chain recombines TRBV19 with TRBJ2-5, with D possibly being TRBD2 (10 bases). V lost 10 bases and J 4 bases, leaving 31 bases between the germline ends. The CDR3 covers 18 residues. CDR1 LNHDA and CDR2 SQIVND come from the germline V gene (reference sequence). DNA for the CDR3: TGTGCCAATCCCGGGACAGGGACCGGGCTAGCGGGGGTAGAGACCCAGTACTTC. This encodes CANPGTGTGLAGVETQYF. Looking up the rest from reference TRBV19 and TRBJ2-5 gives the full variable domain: DGGITQSPKYLFRKEGQNVTLSCEQNLNHDAMYWYRQDPGQGLRLIYYSQIVNDFQKGDIAEGYSVSREKKESFPLTVTSAQKNPTAFYLCANPGTGTGLAGVETQYFGPGTRLLVL.

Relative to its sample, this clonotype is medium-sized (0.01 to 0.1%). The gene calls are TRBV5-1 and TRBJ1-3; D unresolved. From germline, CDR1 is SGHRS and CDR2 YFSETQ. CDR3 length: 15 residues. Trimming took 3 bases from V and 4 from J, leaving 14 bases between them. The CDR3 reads CASSSSSDSGNTIYF. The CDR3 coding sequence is TGCGCCAGCAGCTCGAGTTCAGATTCGGGAAACACCATATATTTT.

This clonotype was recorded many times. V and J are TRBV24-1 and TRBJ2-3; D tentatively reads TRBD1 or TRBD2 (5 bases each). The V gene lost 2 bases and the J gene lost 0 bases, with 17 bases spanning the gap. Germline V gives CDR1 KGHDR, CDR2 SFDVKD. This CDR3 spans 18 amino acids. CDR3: CATSDSGRRTASTDTQYF. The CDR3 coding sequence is TGTGCCACCAGTGATTCGGGACGCCGAACTGCTAGCACAGATACGCAGTATTTT.

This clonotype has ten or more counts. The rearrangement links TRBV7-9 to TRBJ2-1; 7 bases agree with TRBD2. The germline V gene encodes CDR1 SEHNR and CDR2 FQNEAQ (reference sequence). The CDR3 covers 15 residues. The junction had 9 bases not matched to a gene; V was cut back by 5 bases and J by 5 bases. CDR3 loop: CASSRSGALNNEQFF. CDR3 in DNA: TGTGCCAGCAGCAGAAGCGGGGCTCTGAACAATGAGCAGTTCTTC.

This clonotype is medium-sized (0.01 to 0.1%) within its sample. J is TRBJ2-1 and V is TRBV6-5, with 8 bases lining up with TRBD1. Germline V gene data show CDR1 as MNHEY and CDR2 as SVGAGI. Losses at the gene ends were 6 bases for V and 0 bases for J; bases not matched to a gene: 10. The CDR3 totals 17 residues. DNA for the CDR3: TGTGCCAGCAGACACAACATACAGGGGGGCTCCTACAATGAGCAGTTCTTC. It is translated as CASRHNIQGGSYNEQFF.

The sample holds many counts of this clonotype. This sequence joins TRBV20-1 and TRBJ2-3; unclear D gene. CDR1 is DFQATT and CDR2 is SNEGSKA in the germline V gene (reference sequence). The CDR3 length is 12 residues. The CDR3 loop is CSCSGLTDTQYF. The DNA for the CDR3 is TGCAGCTGTTCTGGGTTAACGGATACGCAGTATTTT.

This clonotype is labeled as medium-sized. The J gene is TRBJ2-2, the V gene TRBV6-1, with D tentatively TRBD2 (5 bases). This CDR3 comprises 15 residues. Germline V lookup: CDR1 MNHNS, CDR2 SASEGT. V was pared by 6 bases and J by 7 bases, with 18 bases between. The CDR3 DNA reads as TGTGCCAGCAGCGCACGGAGGATGGGAAACGGGGAGCTGTTTTTT. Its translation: CASSARRMGNGELFF.

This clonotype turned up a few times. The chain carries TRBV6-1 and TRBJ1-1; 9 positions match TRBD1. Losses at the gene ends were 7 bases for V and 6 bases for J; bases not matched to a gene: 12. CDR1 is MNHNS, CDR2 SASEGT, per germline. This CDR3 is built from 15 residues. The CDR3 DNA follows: TGTGCCAGCAACCCGGGACAGGGATGGTTGGCTGAAGCTTTCTTT. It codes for CASNPGQGWLAEAFF.

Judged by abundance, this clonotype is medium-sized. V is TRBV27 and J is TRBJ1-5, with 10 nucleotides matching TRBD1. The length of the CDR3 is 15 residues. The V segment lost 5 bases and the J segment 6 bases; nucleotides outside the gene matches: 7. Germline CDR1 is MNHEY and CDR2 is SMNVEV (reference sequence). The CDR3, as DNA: TGTGCCAGCAGTACAAGACAGGGGGCGAGTCAGCCCCAGCATTTT. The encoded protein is CASSTRQGASQPQHF.

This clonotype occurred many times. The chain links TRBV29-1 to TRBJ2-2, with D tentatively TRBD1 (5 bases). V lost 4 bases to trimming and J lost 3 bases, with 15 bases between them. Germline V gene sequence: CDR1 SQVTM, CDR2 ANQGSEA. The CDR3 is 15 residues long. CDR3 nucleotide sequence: TGCAGCGTTGGCTCCCGAGACAGATACACCGGGGAGCTGTTTTTT. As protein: CSVGSRDRYTGELFF.